The 12 T cell receptor beta chains reported below all come from one sample, sequenced in a study of blood T cell repertoires in COVID-19. The assay was immunoSEQ multiplex PCR, and TCRdb's table has in-frame clones only and misses some. The sample lists around 65,000 clones; around four fifths were seen once. Sequencing was performed on peripheral blood. Receptor source: a man aged 65 to 85 with acute or convalescent COVID-19.

The chain couples TRBV18 to TRBJ2-2; 9 bases line up with TRBD2. V was clipped by 1 base and J by 0 bases; unmatched bases: 6. CDR3 length: 18 amino acids. Germline assignment: CDR1 KGHSH and CDR2 LQKENI. For the CDR3, the DNA is TGTGCCAGCTCACCACGGGGTAGCGGGGGATCGAACACCGGGGAGCTGTTTTTT. Protein: CASSPRGSGGSNTGELFF.

The CDR3 protein is CASSLSSSGGEQYF. CDR3 in DNA: TGCGCCAGCAGCTTGTCGTCTAGCGGGGGCGAGCAGTACTTC. The chain has TRBV5-1 and TRBJ2-7, with 10 bases lining up with TRBD2. This CDR3 has 14 amino acids. The V gene end was trimmed by 1 base and the J gene end by 6 bases; junction bases not matched to a gene: 4. In germline, CDR1 is SGHRS, CDR2 YFSETQ.

This rearrangement joins TRBV6-5 to TRBJ2-5, with 9 bases identical to TRBD2. The V segment lost 6 bases and the J segment 3 bases; nucleotides outside the gene matches: 5. CDR1 and CDR2 from the germline V gene are MNHEY and SVGAGI. The CDR3 loop spans 14 amino acids. The CDR3 region has the DNA TGTGCCAGCAGAAAGGGACTAGCAGAAGAGACCCAGTACTTC. This sequence encodes CASRKGLAEETQYF.

The chain links TRBV7-9 to TRBJ1-2, with 9 positions matching TRBD1. Germline V gives CDR1 SEHNR, CDR2 FQNEAQ (reference sequence). This CDR3 has 16 residues. Losses at the gene ends were 3 bases for V and 3 bases for J; bases not matched to a gene: 8. CDR3 residues: CASSFDRDRAHYGYTF. The CDR3 region has the DNA TGTGCCAGCAGCTTCGATCGGGACAGGGCCCACTATGGCTACACCTTC.

The gene calls are TRBV7-9 and TRBJ2-5, with D hard to call. Germline values: CDR1 SEHNR, CDR2 FQNEAQ (reference sequence). The CDR3 runs 14 residues. V was pared by 1 base and J by 0 bases, with 6 bases between. CDR3 sequence (DNA): TGTGCCAGCAGCTTAGTTAGAGACCAAGAGACCCAGTACTTC. Its translation is CASSLVRDQETQYF.

The J gene is TRBJ2-6, the V gene TRBV10-2, with D possibly matching TRBD1 (5 bases). V was cut by 2 bases and J by 3 bases, with 11 bases left in between. The CDR3 totals 16 residues. Germline CDR1 WSHSY, CDR2 SAAADI. The CDR3: CASSEVRVFGANVLTF. The CDR3 coding sequence is TGCGCCAGCAGTGAGGTCAGGGTTTTTGGGGCCAACGTCCTGACTTTC.

There are a few counts of this clone. The chain joins TRBV6-5 to TRBJ2-7; 9 bases line up with TRBD1. Trimming took 7 bases from V and 4 from J; bases not matched to a gene: 8. Germline V lookup: CDR1 MNHEY, CDR2 SVGAGI. This CDR3 is built from 14 residues. Written as DNA, the CDR3 is TGTGCCAGCAATGTACAGGGGGCCAGGTACGAGCAGTACTTC. Protein: CASNVQGARYEQYF.

This chain connects TRBV6-5 to TRBJ1-1, with TRBD1 identical over 7 bases. V shed 7 bases, J shed 3 bases, and the junction held 8 bases outside the gene matches. The CDR3 consists of 14 residues. Per the germline V gene, CDR1 is MNHEY and CDR2 is SVGAGI. CDR3 sequence: CASIPPGQYTEAFF. The CDR3 DNA reads TGTGCCAGCATACCACCGGGACAGTACACTGAAGCTTTCTTT.

This chain links TRBV18 with TRBJ2-5; 8 positions match TRBD1. The CDR3 sequence is 12 residues long. Germline V gene data show CDR1 as KGHSH and CDR2 as LQKENI. The ends lost 2 bases at V and 9 bases at J; junction bases unmatched: 2. The DNA for the CDR3 is TGTGCCAGCTCACCAGTGGGACAGGCCCAGTACTTC. Its protein is CASSPVGQAQYF.

The J gene is TRBJ2-5, the V gene TRBV15, with 7 bases lining up with TRBD1. This CDR3 comprises 16 residues. Germline CDR1 reads LNHNV; CDR2 reads YYDKDF (reference sequence). V was clipped by 0 bases and J by 2 bases; unmatched bases: 6. CDR3 bases: TGTGCCACCAGCAGAGATCCAGGGGGTATGCAAGAGACCCAGTACTTC. Translating gives CATSRDPGGMQETQYF.

This clone was observed a few times. The rearrangement uses TRBV27 and TRBJ1-6; the D gene is possibly TRBD1 (6 bases). Per the germline V gene, CDR1 is MNHEY and CDR2 is SMNVEV (reference sequence). This CDR3 is built from 14 residues. The V and J ends lost 9 bases and 9 bases respectively, with 18 bases between them. The CDR3 DNA reads as TGTGCCAGTAGGACAGACTCGGGTGGTTCACCCCTCCACTTT. It encodes CASRTDSGGSPLHF.

The chain joins TRBV9 to TRBJ1-1; tentative D call: TRBD1 (6 bases). V was clipped by 2 bases and J by 3 bases, with 11 bases between them. The CDR3 contains 14 residues. Germline CDR1 is SGDLS and CDR2 is YYNGEE. CDR3 protein: CASSVLDRYTEAFF. The CDR3 DNA reads TGTGCCAGCAGCGTTTTGGACAGATACACTGAAGCTTTCTTT.